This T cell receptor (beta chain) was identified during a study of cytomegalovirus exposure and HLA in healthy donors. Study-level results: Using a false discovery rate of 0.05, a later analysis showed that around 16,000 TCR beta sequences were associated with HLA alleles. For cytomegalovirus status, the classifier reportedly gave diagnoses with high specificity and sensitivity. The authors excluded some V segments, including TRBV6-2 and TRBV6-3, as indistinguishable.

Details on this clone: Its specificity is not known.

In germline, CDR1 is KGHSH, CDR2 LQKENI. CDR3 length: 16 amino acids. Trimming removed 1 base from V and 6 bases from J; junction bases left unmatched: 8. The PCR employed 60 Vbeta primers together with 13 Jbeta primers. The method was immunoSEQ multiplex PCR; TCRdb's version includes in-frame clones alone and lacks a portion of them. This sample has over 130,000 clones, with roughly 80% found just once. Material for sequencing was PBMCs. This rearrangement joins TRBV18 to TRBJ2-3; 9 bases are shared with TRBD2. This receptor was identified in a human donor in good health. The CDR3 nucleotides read TGTGCCAGCTCACCACTAGCGGGAGCGGGTACGGATACGCAGTATTTT. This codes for CASSPLAGAGTDTQYF.